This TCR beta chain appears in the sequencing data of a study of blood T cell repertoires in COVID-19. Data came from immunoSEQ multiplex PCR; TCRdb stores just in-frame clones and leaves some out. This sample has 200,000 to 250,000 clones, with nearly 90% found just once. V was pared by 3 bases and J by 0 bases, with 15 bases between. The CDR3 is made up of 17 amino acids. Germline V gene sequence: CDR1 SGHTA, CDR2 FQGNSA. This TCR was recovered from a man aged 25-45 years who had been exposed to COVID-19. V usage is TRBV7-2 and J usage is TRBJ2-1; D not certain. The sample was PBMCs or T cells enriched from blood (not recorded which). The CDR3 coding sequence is TGTGCCAGCAGCTTTCGGTCTAGGCCGGGCTCCTACAATGAGCAGTTCTTC. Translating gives CASSFRSRPGSYNEQFF.